This T cell receptor (beta chain) comes out of a study of T cell repertoires in cytomegalovirus infection. A few counts support this clonotype. Its target is unknown. A single record per CDR3 protein comes from TCRdb applying MiXCR to the reads. The table lists about 920,000 distinct CDR3 sequences, around a third of them singletons. Germline lookup yields CDR1 SGHDT and CDR2 YYEEEE. There are 14 residues in the CDR3. V was pared by 4 bases and J by 9 bases, with 12 bases of the junction left unmatched. The specimen was cultured CD8+ T cells from PBMCs, collected from culture after CMV antigen stimulation. The receptor's source is a human donor in good health (CMV status not recorded). Some clones in this sample may be carry-over from other donors' samples. This chain links TRBV5-6 with TRBJ2-7; 8 bases map to TRBD1. In nucleotides, the CDR3 is TGTGCCAGCAGCCCCCAGGGGGCCACCCCAGGGCAGTACTTC. This gives the protein CASSPQGATPGQYF.